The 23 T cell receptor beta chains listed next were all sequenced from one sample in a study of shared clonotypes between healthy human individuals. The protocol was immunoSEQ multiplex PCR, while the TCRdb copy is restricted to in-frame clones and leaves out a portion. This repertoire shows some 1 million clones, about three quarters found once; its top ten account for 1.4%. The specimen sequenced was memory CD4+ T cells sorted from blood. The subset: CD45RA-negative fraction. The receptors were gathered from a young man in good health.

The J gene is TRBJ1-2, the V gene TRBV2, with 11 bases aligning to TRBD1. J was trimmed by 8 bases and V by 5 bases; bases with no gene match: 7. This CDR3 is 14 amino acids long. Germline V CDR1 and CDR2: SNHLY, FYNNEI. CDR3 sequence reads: CASSRGQGAKGYTF. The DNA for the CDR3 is TGTGCCAGCAGTCGCGGACAGGGGGCAAAGGGCTACACCTTC.

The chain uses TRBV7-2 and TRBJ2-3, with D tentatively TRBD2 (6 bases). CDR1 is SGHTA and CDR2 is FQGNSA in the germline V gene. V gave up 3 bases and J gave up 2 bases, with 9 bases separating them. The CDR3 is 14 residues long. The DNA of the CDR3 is TGTGCCAGCAGCTTCGGGACTCTCACAGATACGCAGTATTTT. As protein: CASSFGTLTDTQYF.

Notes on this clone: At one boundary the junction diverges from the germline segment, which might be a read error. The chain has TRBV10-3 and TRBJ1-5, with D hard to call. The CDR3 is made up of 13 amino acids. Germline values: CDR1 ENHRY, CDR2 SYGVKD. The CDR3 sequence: CAISMESIQPQHF. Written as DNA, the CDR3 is TGTGCCATCAGTATGGAGAGCATTCAGCCCCAGCATTTT.

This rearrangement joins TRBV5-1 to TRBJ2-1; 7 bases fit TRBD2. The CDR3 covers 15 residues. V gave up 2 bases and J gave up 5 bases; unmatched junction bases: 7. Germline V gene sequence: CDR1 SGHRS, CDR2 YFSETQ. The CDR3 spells CASSLRVGGNNEQFF. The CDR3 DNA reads TGCGCCAGCAGCTTACGGGTGGGAGGGAACAATGAGCAGTTCTTC. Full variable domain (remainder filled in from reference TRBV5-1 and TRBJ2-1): KAGVTQTPRYLIKTRGQQVTLSCSPISGHRSVSWYQQTPGQGLQFLFEYFSETQRNKGNFPGRFSGRQFSNSRSEMNVSTLELGDSALYLCASSLRVGGNNEQFFGPGTRLTVL.

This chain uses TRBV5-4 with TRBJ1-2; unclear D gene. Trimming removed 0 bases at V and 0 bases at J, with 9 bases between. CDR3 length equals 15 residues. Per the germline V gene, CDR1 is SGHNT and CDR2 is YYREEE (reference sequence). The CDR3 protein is CASSLGAGPNYGYTF. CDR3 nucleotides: TGTGCCAGCAGCTTGGGGGCCGGACCTAACTATGGCTACACCTTC.

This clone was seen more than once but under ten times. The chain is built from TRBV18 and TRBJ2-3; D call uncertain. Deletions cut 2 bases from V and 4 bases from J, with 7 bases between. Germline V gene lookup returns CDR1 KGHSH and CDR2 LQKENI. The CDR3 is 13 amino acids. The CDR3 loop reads CASSPTQADTQYF. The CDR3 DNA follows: TGTGCCAGCTCACCAACCCAAGCAGATACGCAGTATTTT.

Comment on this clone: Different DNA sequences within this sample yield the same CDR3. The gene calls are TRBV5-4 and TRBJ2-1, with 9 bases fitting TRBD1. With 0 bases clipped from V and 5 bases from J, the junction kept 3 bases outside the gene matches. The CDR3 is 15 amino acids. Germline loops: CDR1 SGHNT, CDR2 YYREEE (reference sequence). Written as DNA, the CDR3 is TGTGCCAGCAGCTTGGCCGGGACAGGGAACAATGAGCAGTTCTTC. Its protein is CASSLAGTGNNEQFF.

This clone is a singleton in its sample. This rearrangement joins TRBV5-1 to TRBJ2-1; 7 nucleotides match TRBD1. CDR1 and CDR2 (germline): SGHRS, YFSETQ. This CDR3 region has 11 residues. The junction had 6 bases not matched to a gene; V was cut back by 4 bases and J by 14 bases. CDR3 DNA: TGCGCCAGCAGCACCGACAGGGTTAAGTTCTTC. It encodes CASSTDRVKFF. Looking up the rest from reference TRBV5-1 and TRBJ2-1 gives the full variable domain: KAGVTQTPRYLIKTRGQQVTLSCSPISGHRSVSWYQQTPGQGLQFLFEYFSETQRNKGNFPGRFSGRQFSNSRSEMNVSTLELGDSALYLCASSTDRVKFFGPGTRLTVL.

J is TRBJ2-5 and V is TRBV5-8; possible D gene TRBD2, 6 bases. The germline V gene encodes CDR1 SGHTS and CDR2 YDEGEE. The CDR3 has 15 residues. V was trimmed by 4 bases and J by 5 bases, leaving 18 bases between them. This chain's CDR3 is CASSRGAGLQETQYF. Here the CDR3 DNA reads TGTGCCAGCAGCCGCGGGGCGGGGCTGCAGGAGACCCAGTACTTC.

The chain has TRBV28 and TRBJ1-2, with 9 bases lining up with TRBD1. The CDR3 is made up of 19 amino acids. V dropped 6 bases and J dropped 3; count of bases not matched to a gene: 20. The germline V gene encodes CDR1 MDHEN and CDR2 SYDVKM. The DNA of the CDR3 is TGTGCCAGCAGCCGCCTCAATCCGGGACAGGGTGGAGTAGACTATGGCTACACCTTC. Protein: CASSRLNPGQGGVDYGYTF.

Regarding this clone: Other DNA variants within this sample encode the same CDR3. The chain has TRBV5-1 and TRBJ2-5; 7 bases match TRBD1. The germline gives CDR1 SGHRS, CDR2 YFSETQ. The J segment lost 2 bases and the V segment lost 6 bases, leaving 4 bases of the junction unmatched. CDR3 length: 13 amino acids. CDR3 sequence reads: CASTTGQQETQYF. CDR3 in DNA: TGCGCCAGCACCACGGGACAGCAAGAGACCCAGTACTTC.

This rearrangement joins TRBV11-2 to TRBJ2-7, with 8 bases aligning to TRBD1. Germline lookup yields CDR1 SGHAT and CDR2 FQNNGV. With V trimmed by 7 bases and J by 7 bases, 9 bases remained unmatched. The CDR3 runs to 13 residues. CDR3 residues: CASIGQGSREQYF. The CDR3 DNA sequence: TGTGCCAGCATTGGACAGGGATCGCGGGAGCAGTACTTC.

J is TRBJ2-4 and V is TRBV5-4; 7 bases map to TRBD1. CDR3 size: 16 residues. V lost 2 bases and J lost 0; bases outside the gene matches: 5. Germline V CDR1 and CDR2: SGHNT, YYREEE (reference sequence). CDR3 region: CASSFGQALAKNIQYF. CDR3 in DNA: TGTGCCAGCAGCTTCGGACAGGCCCTAGCCAAAAACATTCAGTACTTC.

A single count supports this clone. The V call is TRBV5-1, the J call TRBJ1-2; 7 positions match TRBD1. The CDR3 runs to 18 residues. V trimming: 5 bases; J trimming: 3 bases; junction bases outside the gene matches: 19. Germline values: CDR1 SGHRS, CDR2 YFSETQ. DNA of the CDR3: TGCGCCAGCAGTGCGACGACAGGGAGAGGTAGAGTAGACTATGGCTACACCTTC. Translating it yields CASSATTGRGRVDYGYTF.

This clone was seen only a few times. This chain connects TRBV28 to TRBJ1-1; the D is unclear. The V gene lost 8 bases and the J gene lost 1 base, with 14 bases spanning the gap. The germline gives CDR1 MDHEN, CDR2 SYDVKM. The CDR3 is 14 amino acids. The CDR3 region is CASQRWGGNTEAFF. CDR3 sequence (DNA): TGTGCCAGCCAAAGGTGGGGAGGGAACACTGAAGCTTTCTTT.

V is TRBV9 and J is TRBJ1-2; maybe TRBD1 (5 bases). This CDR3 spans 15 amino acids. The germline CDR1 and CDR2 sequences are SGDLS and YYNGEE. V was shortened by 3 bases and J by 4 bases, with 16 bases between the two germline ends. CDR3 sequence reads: CASSATGTSFYGYTF. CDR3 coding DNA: TGTGCCAGCAGCGCCACCGGGACCAGCTTCTATGGCTACACCTTC. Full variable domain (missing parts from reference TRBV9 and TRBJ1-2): DSGVTQTPKHLITATGQRVTLRCSPRSGDLSVYWYQQSLDQGLQFLIQYYNGEERAKGNILERFSAQQFPDLHSELNLSSLELGDSALYFCASSATGTSFYGYTFGSGTRLTVV.

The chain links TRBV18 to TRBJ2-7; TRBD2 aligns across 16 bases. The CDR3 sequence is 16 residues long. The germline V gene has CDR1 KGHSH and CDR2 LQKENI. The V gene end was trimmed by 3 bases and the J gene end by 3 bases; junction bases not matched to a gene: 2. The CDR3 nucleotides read TGTGCCAGCTCACCGGGACTAGCGGGAGGGGTCTACGAGCAGTACTTC. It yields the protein CASSPGLAGGVYEQYF.

CDR3 residues: CASSATGVNEKLFF. CDR3 nucleotide sequence: TGTGCCAGTAGTGCGACAGGGGTGAATGAAAAACTGTTTTTT. This chain joins TRBV19 and TRBJ1-4, with 8 bases lining up with TRBD1. CDR1 is LNHDA, CDR2 SQIVND, per germline (reference sequence). This CDR3 is built from 14 residues. V lost 5 bases and J lost 5; bases outside the gene matches: 4. Supplemented by reference TRBV19 and TRBJ1-4, the full variable domain reads DGGITQSPKYLFRKEGQNVTLSCEQNLNHDAMYWYRQDPGQGLRLIYYSQIVNDFQKGDIAEGYSVSREKKESFPLTVTSAQKNPTAFYLCASSATGVNEKLFFGSGTQLSVL.

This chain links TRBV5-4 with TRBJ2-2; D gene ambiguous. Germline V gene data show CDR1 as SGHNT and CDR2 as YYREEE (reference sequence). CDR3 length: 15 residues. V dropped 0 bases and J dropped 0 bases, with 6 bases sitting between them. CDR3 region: CASSLDHANTGELFF. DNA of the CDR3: TGTGCCAGCAGCTTGGACCACGCGAACACCGGGGAGCTGTTTTTT. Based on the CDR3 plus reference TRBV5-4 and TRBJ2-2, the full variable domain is ETGVTQSPTHLIKTRGQQVTLRCSSQSGHNTVSWYQQALGQGPQFIFQYYREEENGRGNFPPRFSGLQFPNYSSELNVNALELDDSALYLCASSLDHANTGELFFGEGSRLTVL.

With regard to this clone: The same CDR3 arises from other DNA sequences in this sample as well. CDR3 sequence: CAWTQGNTEAFF. CDR3 nucleotides: TGTGCCTGGACCCAGGGAAACACTGAAGCTTTCTTT. The chain recombines TRBV30 with TRBJ1-1, with a tentative D call TRBD1 (5 bases). In germline, CDR1 is GTSNPN, CDR2 SVGIG (reference sequence). V was cut by 4 bases and J by 2 bases, with 8 bases left in between. The CDR3 is 12 residues long.

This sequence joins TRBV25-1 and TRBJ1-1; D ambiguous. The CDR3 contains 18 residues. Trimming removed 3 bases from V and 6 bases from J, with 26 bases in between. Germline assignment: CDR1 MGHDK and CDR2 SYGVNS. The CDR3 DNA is TGTGCCAGCAGTGACCGGAGGACTGACGGCTCTCTGTTAGCTGAAGCTTTCTTT. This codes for CASSDRRTDGSLLAEAFF.

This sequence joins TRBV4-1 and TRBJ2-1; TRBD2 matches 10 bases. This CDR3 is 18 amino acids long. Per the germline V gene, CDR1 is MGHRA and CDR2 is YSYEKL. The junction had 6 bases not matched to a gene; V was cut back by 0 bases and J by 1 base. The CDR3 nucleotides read TGCGCCAGCAGCCAAGATTCTAGCGGGAGTCCTTCCTACAATGAGCAGTTCTTC. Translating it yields CASSQDSSGSPSYNEQFF.

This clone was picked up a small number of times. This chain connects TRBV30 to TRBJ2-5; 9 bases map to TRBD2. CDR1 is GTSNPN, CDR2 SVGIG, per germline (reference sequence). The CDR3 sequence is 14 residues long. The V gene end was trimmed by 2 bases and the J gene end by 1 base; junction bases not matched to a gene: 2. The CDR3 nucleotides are TGTGCCTGGAGTAGCGGGGGGTTCCAAGAGACCCAGTACTTC. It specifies CAWSSGGFQETQYF.